This passage covers 28 T cell receptor beta chains from one sample sequenced in a study of T cells after yellow fever vaccination (dated by TCRdb to about 2019). The treatment or condition label, read with the paper, signifies: live attenuated yellow fever vaccine strain. Library preparation used 5' RACE. Data came from an Illumina HiSeq 2500. The public reads were quality trimmed at Q25 with fastp and then assembled into clones with MiXCR by TCRdb, keeping productive beta chains. Here each entry gathers all rows of one CDR3 protein and keeps the most common genes and DNA. For this sample the table gives a few hundred thousand distinct CDR3 sequences, of which around 7% were detected only once. Roughly a sixth of the sample belongs to the ten largest clones. Specimen: PBMCs, collected roughly 47 days after the first yellow fever vaccination. Receptor source: a man in his late teens or twenties who received the YFV17D yellow fever vaccine.

This clonotype was seen a handful of times. The J gene is TRBJ1-1, the V gene TRBV25-1, with D possibly TRBD1 on 5 matching bases. CDR3 length: 12 residues. The germline V gene encodes CDR1 MGHDK and CDR2 SYGVNS. The V gene lost 6 bases and the J gene lost 1 base, with 6 bases spanning the gap. The CDR3: CASRGGNTEAFF. As DNA, the CDR3 is TGTGCCAGCAGGGGGGGGAACACTGAAGCTTTCTTT.

V usage is TRBV20-1 and J usage is TRBJ1-6; D gene uncertain. Trimming removed 5 bases at V and 0 bases at J, with 8 bases between. CDR3 size: 14 residues. Germline CDR1 is DFQATT and CDR2 is SNEGSKA (reference sequence). The CDR3 sequence is CSARRSSYNSPLHF. For the CDR3, the DNA is TGCAGTGCTCGGCGTAGCTCCTATAATTCACCCCTCCACTTT.

This clonotype has only a few counts. The CDR3 is CATSRDGYSNQPQHF. CDR3 nucleotides: TGTGCCACCAGCAGAGACGGGTATAGCAATCAGCCCCAGCATTTT. This rearrangement joins TRBV15 to TRBJ1-5; D remains unclear. The CDR3 runs to 15 residues. V dropped 0 bases and J dropped 0 bases, with 6 bases sitting between them. Per the germline V gene, CDR1 is LNHNV and CDR2 is YYDKDF (reference sequence).

This clonotype was counted at least ten times. J is TRBJ1-2 and V is TRBV12-3 or TRBV12-4, with no clear D. Trimming left V 3 bases short and J 4 bases short, with 9 bases between. The CDR3 has 13 amino acids. In DNA form, the CDR3 reads TGTGCCAGCAGTTTGAGCTATTCCTATGGCTACACCTTC. Its translation: CASSLSYSYGYTF.

Ten or more counts support this clonotype. The genes are TRBV15 and TRBJ1-6; TRBD1 is a possible D gene (6 bases). Germline V gives CDR1 LNHNV, CDR2 YYDKDF (reference sequence). The CDR3 loop spans 15 amino acids. The V and J ends lost 7 bases and 7 bases respectively, with 17 bases between them. CDR3 residues: CATTSNRDPNSPLHF. CDR3 sequence (DNA): TGTGCCACCACCAGCAACAGGGACCCCAATTCACCCCTCCACTTT.

The CDR3 reads CASETRIAMRIQPQHF. Here the CDR3 DNA reads TGTGCCAGCGAAACACGGATAGCCATGAGGATTCAGCCCCAGCATTTT. This chain joins TRBV19 and TRBJ1-5; no reliable D call. The CDR3 runs to 16 residues. Trimming took off 9 bases at V and 6 bases at J, with 24 bases between the two ends. Germline-derived CDR1 and CDR2 are LNHDA and SQIVND (reference sequence).

This clonotype has a handful of counts. The chain joins TRBV11-2 to TRBJ1-6; 7 nucleotides align to TRBD1. The CDR3 covers 14 residues. V lost 0 bases to trimming and J lost 9 bases; unmatched junction nucleotides: 2. Germline lookup yields CDR1 SGHAT and CDR2 FQNNGV. The CDR3 DNA follows: TGTGCCAGCAGCTTAGACAGGGGGACTTCACCCCTCCACTTT. Encoded protein: CASSLDRGTSPLHF.

There are a few counts of this clonotype. One end of the junction does not line up with germline, which may come from a read error. This sequence joins TRBV6-2 or TRBV6-3 and TRBJ1-2, with 8 positions matching TRBD1. This CDR3 has 16 amino acids. The germline V gene has CDR1 MNHEY and CDR2 SVGEGT. CDR3 nucleotides: TGTGCCAGCAAGGCTATTCCGGGACAGGACAACTACGGCTACACCTTC. Translated, it gives CASKAIPGQDNYGYTF.

This CDR3 is CASRSGLKYQETQYF. CDR3 nucleotide sequence: TGTGCCAGCAGGTCAGGGCTTAAATACCAAGAGACCCAGTACTTC. The chain is built from TRBV11-2 and TRBJ2-5; D might be TRBD1 (5 bases). CDR1 is SGHAT and CDR2 is FQNNGV in the germline V gene. V lost 6 bases to trimming and J lost 0 bases, with 14 bases between them. The CDR3 has 15 residues.

This clonotype was picked up a small number of times. This chain connects TRBV6-4 to TRBJ2-3; perhaps TRBD2 as D (6 bases). V dropped 5 bases and J dropped 11 bases, with 17 bases sitting between them. Germline values: CDR1 MRHNA, CDR2 SNTAGT. The CDR3 is made up of 13 amino acids. CDR3 in amino acids: CASSITLGDWQYF. In DNA form, the CDR3 reads TGTGCCAGCAGTATTACACTAGGGGACTGGCAGTATTTT.

V gene TRBV5-4 combines with J gene TRBJ2-5, with 9 bases aligning to TRBD1. V gave up 5 bases and J gave up 3 bases; unmatched junction bases: 8. CDR1 is SGHNT, CDR2 YYREEE, per germline (reference sequence). The CDR3 covers 15 residues. The CDR3 protein is CASSQDRGGEETQYF. As DNA, the CDR3 is TGTGCCAGCAGTCAGGACAGGGGCGGGGAAGAGACCCAGTACTTC.

The J gene is TRBJ2-1, the V gene TRBV30; tentatively, D is TRBD1 (6 bases). The CDR3 runs to 12 residues. Germline-derived CDR1 and CDR2 are GTSNPN and SVGIG (reference sequence). Between the trimmed V and J ends, which lost 1 base and 6 bases, there was a span of 7 bases. CDR3 bases: TGTGCCTGGAGTGGAGGGGGCAATGAGCAGTTCTTC. Translation gives CAWSGGGNEQFF.

There are a few counts of this clonotype. The chain carries TRBV7-2 and TRBJ1-4, with a possible D match to TRBD1 (6 bases). Germline V gives CDR1 SGHTA, CDR2 FQGNSA. The CDR3 is 13 amino acids. Trimming stripped 3 bases from V and 10 bases from J, with 12 bases between. The CDR3, as DNA: TGTGCCAGCAGCTTCAGGGGCGCCGGAAAACTGTTTTTT. Its translation: CASSFRGAGKLFF.

V is TRBV5-1 and J is TRBJ1-2; no firm D call. The V and J ends lost 0 bases and 1 base respectively, with 16 bases between them. The CDR3 sequence is 17 residues long. Germline V CDR1 and CDR2: SGHRS, YFSETQ. CDR3 residues: CASSLEGWPSHNYGYTF. The DNA of the CDR3 is TGCGCCAGCAGCTTGGAAGGGTGGCCATCCCATAACTATGGCTACACCTTC.

This chain connects TRBV19 to TRBJ2-3; 10 bases are shared with TRBD2. The CDR3 has 15 residues. V lost 7 bases, J lost 5 bases, and 9 bases stayed unmatched. CDR1 LNHDA and CDR2 SQIVND come from the germline V gene (reference sequence). The CDR3 reads CASKERGGRKDTQYF. The CDR3, as DNA: TGTGCCAGTAAGGAGCGGGGGGGCAGGAAAGATACGCAGTATTTT.

Turning to this clonotype: This may be a read error, as it is one base from a much larger clone. V usage is TRBV30 and J usage is TRBJ2-5, with D possibly matching TRBD1 (6 bases). Germline CDR1 GTSNPN, CDR2 SVGIG (reference sequence). V was trimmed by 2 bases and J by 3 bases, leaving 10 bases between them. The CDR3 spans 13 residues. The CDR3 coding sequence is TGTGCCTGGAGTTCACAGGGAGAAGAGACCCAGTACTTC. Protein sequence: CAWSSQGEETQYF. The full variable domain, with the rest looked up from reference TRBV30 and TRBJ2-5, is SQTIHQWPATLVQPVGSPLSLECTVEGTSNPNLYWYRQAAGRGLQLLFYSVGIGQISSEVPQNLSASRPQDRQFILSSKKLLLSDSGFYLCAWSSQGEETQYFGPGTRLLVL.

At least ten counts were recorded for this clonotype. The CDR3 DNA reads TGTGCTAGTGGTTCGACAGATACGCAGTATTTT. Protein: CASGSTDTQYF. V and J are TRBV12-5 and TRBJ2-3; D unclear. Germline V gene sequence: CDR1 LGHNT, CDR2 FRNRAP. V was clipped by 4 bases and J by 3 bases, with 2 bases between them. The CDR3 is 11 residues long.

This clonotype was observed a handful of times. The chain joins TRBV15 to TRBJ2-5; tentatively, D is TRBD1 (6 bases). CDR3 size: 19 residues. V was cut by 0 bases and J by 4 bases, with 24 bases left in between. CDR1 is LNHNV, CDR2 YYDKDF, per germline (reference sequence). The CDR3 DNA sequence: TGTGCCACCAGCAGAGATCGGTCGGGCAGGGGAATTGTCCGAGAGACCCAGTACTTC. This gives the protein CATSRDRSGRGIVRETQYF.

This clonotype was found many times. The chain combines TRBV5-1 with TRBJ2-5, with 15 nucleotides matching TRBD2. In germline, CDR1 is SGHRS, CDR2 YFSETQ. CDR3 size: 17 residues. J gave up 3 bases and V 4 bases, and 7 bases lay outside the gene matches. The DNA for the CDR3 is TGCGCCAGCAGCGCGGGACTAGCGGGGGGTATCAAAGAGACCCAGTACTTC. Translation: CASSAGLAGGIKETQYF. Full variable domain (rest looked up from reference TRBV5-1 and TRBJ2-5): KAGVTQTPRYLIKTRGQQVTLSCSPISGHRSVSWYQQTPGQGLQFLFEYFSETQRNKGNFPGRFSGRQFSNSRSEMNVSTLELGDSALYLCASSAGLAGGIKETQYFGPGTRLLVL.

This clonotype was recorded a few times. The chain carries TRBV6-2 or TRBV6-3 and TRBJ2-3; D tentatively reads TRBD1 or TRBD2 (5 bases each). There are 14 residues in the CDR3. With 7 bases removed from V and 9 bases from J, the gap between germline ends came to 20 bases. The germline V gene has CDR1 MNHEY and CDR2 SVGEGT. The CDR3 loop reads CASIGDARGGTQYF. The CDR3 DNA reads TGTGCCAGCATAGGGGACGCCCGAGGCGGGACGCAGTATTTT.

The genes are TRBV6-1 and TRBJ2-1; tentatively, D is TRBD1 (7 bases). Germline lookup yields CDR1 MNHNS and CDR2 SASEGT. The CDR3 covers 14 residues. Trimming left V 8 bases short and J 2 bases short, with 13 bases between. The CDR3 DNA reads TGTGCCAGCGCGCGGGACAGTGCCTACAATGAGCAGTTCTTC. Translating gives CASARDSAYNEQFF.

DNA of the CDR3: TGTGCCAGCAGCGTAGCAGGCCGACAGACGAACACCGGGGAGCTGTTTTTT. Translation gives CASSVAGRQTNTGELFF. This sequence joins TRBV9 and TRBJ2-2; TRBD1 is a possible D gene (5 bases). Trimming stripped 0 bases from V and 0 bases from J, with 12 bases between. The CDR3 is made up of 17 amino acids. Germline V CDR1 and CDR2: SGDLS, YYNGEE. Drawing the rest from reference TRBV9 and TRBJ2-2, the complete variable domain is DSGVTQTPKHLITATGQRVTLRCSPRSGDLSVYWYQQSLDQGLQFLIQYYNGEERAKGNILERFSAQQFPDLHSELNLSSLELGDSALYFCASSVAGRQTNTGELFFGEGSRLTVL.

The J gene is TRBJ1-6, the V gene TRBV9; D unresolved. The CDR3 spans 16 residues. CDR1 and CDR2 (germline): SGDLS, YYNGEE. Trimming took off 0 bases at V and 0 bases at J, with 7 bases between the two ends. In DNA, the CDR3 is TGTGCCAGCAGCGTAGGGGGTCACTCCTATAATTCACCCCTCCACTTT. It yields the protein CASSVGGHSYNSPLHF.

This clonotype has only a few counts. V usage is TRBV19 and J usage is TRBJ2-3; 9 bases are shared with TRBD2. The ends lost 5 bases at V and 4 bases at J; junction bases unmatched: 7. Germline V lookup: CDR1 LNHDA, CDR2 SQIVND (reference sequence). This CDR3 region has 15 residues. The CDR3 region is CASSLRGGLADTQYF. In DNA form, the CDR3 reads TGTGCCAGTAGTCTGCGGGGGGGCCTCGCAGATACGCAGTATTTT.

At least ten counts were recorded for this clonotype. V is TRBV7-2 and J is TRBJ2-1; 7 bases map to TRBD2. In germline, CDR1 is SGHTA, CDR2 FQGNSA. This CDR3 comprises 14 residues. V shed 7 bases and J 4 bases; nucleotides not matched to a gene: 7. The CDR3, as DNA: TGTGCCAGCACCCGGACTAGTGGATACAATGAGCAGTTCTTC. Protein product: CASTRTSGYNEQFF.

This clonotype was found many times. The J gene is TRBJ2-2, the V gene TRBV6-5; no firm D call. The CDR3 spans 11 residues. Trimming took off 6 bases at V and 6 bases at J, with 5 bases between the two ends. Germline loops: CDR1 MNHEY, CDR2 SVGAGI. CDR3 protein: CASRRAGELFF. In nucleotides, the CDR3 is TGTGCCAGCAGACGGGCCGGGGAGCTGTTTTTT.

The chain joins TRBV9 to TRBJ1-2; no firm D call. The germline V and J ends were trimmed by 4 bases and 1 base, with 17 bases remaining between them. This CDR3 has 16 amino acids. Germline-derived CDR1 and CDR2 are SGDLS and YYNGEE. CDR3 amino acids: CASSPGGFGNNYGYTF. The CDR3 coding sequence is TGTGCCAGCAGCCCTGGAGGTTTTGGGAATAACTATGGCTACACCTTC.

This clonotype was found a few times. V is TRBV6-2 or TRBV6-3 and J is TRBJ2-4; TRBD2 matches 10 bases. The trim removed 5 bases at V and 7 bases at J, leaving 23 bases unmatched. The CDR3 is made up of 20 amino acids. From germline, CDR1 is MNHEY and CDR2 SVGEGT. The CDR3: CASSPPWTSGGGTSLNIQYF. The CDR3 nucleotides read TGTGCCAGCAGTCCCCCATGGACCAGCGGGGGGGGGACTTCACTGAACATTCAGTACTTC.